This entry describes one T cell receptor beta chain. This record comes from a study of T cell changes during pregnancy in multiple sclerosis. Here immunoSEQ multiplex PCR was the method, and the copy in TCRdb shows in-frame clones only, minus some. The table has about 69,000 clones, just over 90% seen once. The CDR3 length is 13 residues. Germline values: CDR1 SGHTA, CDR2 FQGTGA. Trimming removed 6 bases from V and 4 bases from J; junction bases left unmatched: 3. This chain connects TRBV7-3 to TRBJ2-7, with 10 bases identical to TRBD1. The input for sequencing was peripheral blood, taken in the third trimester of pregnancy. This receptor was identified in a female donor with multiple sclerosis, enrolled in a pregnancy study. Here the CDR3 reads CASSRTGGYEQYF. The CDR3 bases are TGTGCCAGCAGTCGGACAGGGGGTTACGAGCAGTACTTC. The variable domain in full, completed from reference TRBV7-3 and TRBJ2-7, reads GAGVSQTPSNKVTEKGKYVELRCDPISGHTALYWYRQSLGQGPEFLIYFQGTGAADDSGLPNDRFFAVRPEGSVSTLKIQRTERGDSAVYLCASSRTGGYEQYFGPGTRLTVT.